The rows below give T cell receptor beta chains drawn from one sample of a study of blood T cell repertoires in COVID-19. The assay was immunoSEQ multiplex PCR, and TCRdb's table has in-frame clones only and misses some. Found here are under 350,000 clones, under 95% of them singletons; the top ten hold 2.6%. The source material was PBMCs or T cells enriched from blood (not recorded which). Receptors were obtained from a man aged 60-69 years who had recovered from COVID-19. Both conserved end residues are part of each CDR3. Fields, in order: D gene, J gene, V gene, clone size, CDR3 protein, CDR3 DNA. A D gene is named only where the DNA matches it firmly. Clone size is given for some rows only: seen once, a few or many times, or a class if the clone is expanded.

d_call: TRBD1; j_call: TRBJ1-2; v_call: TRBV7-2; clone_size: -; cdr3_aa: CASSLPGTGVRYTF; cdr3_nt: TGTGCCAGCAGCCTTCCCGGGACAGGGGTGAGGTACACCTTC
d_call: TRBD2; j_call: TRBJ2-5; v_call: TRBV5-1; clone_size: -; cdr3_aa: CASSPGGTFQETQYF; cdr3_nt: TGCGCCAGCAGCCCGGGAGGGACCTTCCAAGAGACCCAGTACTTC
d_call: -; j_call: TRBJ1-5; v_call: TRBV9; clone_size: -; cdr3_aa: CASSVDPGVNQPQHF; cdr3_nt: TGTGCCAGCAGCGTAGATCCAGGGGTAAATCAGCCCCAGCATTTT
d_call: TRBD1; j_call: TRBJ1-3; v_call: TRBV4-2; clone_size: -; cdr3_aa: CASSQVGDRGRDTIYF; cdr3_nt: TGTGCCAGCAGCCAAGTGGGGGACAGGGGGAGGGACACCATATATTTT
d_call: -; j_call: TRBJ1-2; v_call: TRBV19; clone_size: -; cdr3_aa: CASSLLIAGSPTNYGYTF; cdr3_nt: TGTGCCAGTAGTCTGCTGATAGCGGGCAGCCCAACTAACTATGGCTACACCTTC
d_call: TRBD1; j_call: TRBJ1-2; v_call: TRBV24-1; clone_size: -; cdr3_aa: CATSEAPGTGNYGYTF; cdr3_nt: TGTGCCACCAGTGAGGCACCCGGGACAGGGAACTATGGCTACACCTTC
d_call: TRBD1; j_call: TRBJ1-2; v_call: TRBV20-1; clone_size: -; cdr3_aa: CSASEQGAKAYGYTF; cdr3_nt: TGCAGTGCTAGTGAGCAGGGGGCGAAGGCCTATGGCTACACCTTC
d_call: TRBD1; j_call: TRBJ1-2; v_call: TRBV30; clone_size: -; cdr3_aa: CAWSTGTVYGYTF; cdr3_nt: TGTGCCTGGAGTACAGGGACAGTCTATGGCTACACCTTC
d_call: -; j_call: TRBJ2-7; v_call: TRBV10-2; clone_size: -; cdr3_aa: CASALSYEQYF; cdr3_nt: TGCGCCAGCGCTCTGAGCTACGAGCAGTACTTC
d_call: -; j_call: TRBJ1-2; v_call: TRBV4-1; clone_size: -; cdr3_aa: CASSQLQSANYGYTF; cdr3_nt: TGCGCCAGCAGCCAATTGCAGTCTGCTAACTATGGCTACACCTTC
d_call: TRBD1; j_call: TRBJ2-6; v_call: TRBV25-1; clone_size: few; cdr3_aa: CASSARQGAGSGANVLTF; cdr3_nt: TGTGCCAGCAGTGCCAGACAGGGGGCGGGCTCTGGGGCCAACGTCCTGACTTTC
d_call: -; j_call: TRBJ1-2; v_call: TRBV3-1/TRBV3-2; clone_size: -; cdr3_aa: CASSRESTRSYGYTF; cdr3_nt: TGTGCCAGCAGCCGGGAGAGCACTCGAAGCTATGGCTACACCTTC
d_call: TRBD1; j_call: TRBJ1-1; v_call: TRBV2; clone_size: once; cdr3_aa: CASKTRGRDREAFF; cdr3_nt: TGTGCCAGCAAAACAAGGGGAAGGGACAGGGAAGCTTTCTTT
d_call: TRBD2; j_call: TRBJ2-1; v_call: TRBV6-1; clone_size: -; cdr3_aa: CASSEVGGRNEQFF; cdr3_nt: TGTGCCAGCAGTGAAGTAGGCGGGAGAAATGAGCAGTTCTTC
d_call: TRBD2; j_call: TRBJ2-3; v_call: TRBV7-9; clone_size: -; cdr3_aa: CASSLPPGRGGPDTQYF; cdr3_nt: TGTGCCAGCAGCCTCCCGCCTGGGCGCGGGGGGCCAGATACGCAGTATTTT
d_call: TRBD1; j_call: TRBJ1-5; v_call: TRBV10-2; clone_size: -; cdr3_aa: CASRGQGNQPQHF; cdr3_nt: TGCGCCAGCAGAGGACAGGGCAATCAGCCCCAGCATTTT
d_call: TRBD1; j_call: TRBJ2-7; v_call: TRBV2; clone_size: once; cdr3_aa: CASVEDRGSLYEQYF; cdr3_nt: TGTGCCAGCGTGGAGGACAGGGGGTCACTCTACGAGCAGTACTTC
d_call: TRBD2; j_call: TRBJ2-7; v_call: TRBV4-2; clone_size: -; cdr3_aa: CASSQEFSREGHYEQYF; cdr3_nt: TGTGCCAGCAGCCAAGAATTTTCGCGGGAGGGCCACTACGAGCAGTACTTC
d_call: -; j_call: TRBJ1-2; v_call: TRBV2; clone_size: -; cdr3_aa: CASSEAQGSYYGYTF; cdr3_nt: TGTGCCAGCAGTGAAGCTCAGGGTTCATACTATGGCTACACCTTC
d_call: -; j_call: TRBJ1-2; v_call: TRBV2; clone_size: -; cdr3_aa: CASRETTVPNYGYTF; cdr3_nt: TGTGCCAGCAGGGAGACGACAGTACCTAACTATGGCTACACCTTC
d_call: TRBD1; j_call: TRBJ2-7; v_call: TRBV6-1; clone_size: -; cdr3_aa: CASREAGTGNYEQYF; cdr3_nt: TGTGCCAGCAGGGAAGCCGGGACAGGAAACTACGAGCAGTACTTC
d_call: TRBD1; j_call: TRBJ2-1; v_call: TRBV5-5; clone_size: -; cdr3_aa: CASSLGRQGLGNEQFF; cdr3_nt: TGTGCCAGCAGCTTGGGAAGACAGGGGCTGGGGAATGAGCAGTTCTTC
d_call: TRBD1; j_call: TRBJ2-2; v_call: TRBV4-1; clone_size: once; cdr3_aa: CASSQGTGTGELFF; cdr3_nt: TGCGCCAGCAGCCAGGGGACAGGGACCGGGGAGCTGTTTTTT
d_call: TRBD1; j_call: TRBJ2-7; v_call: TRBV4-3; clone_size: -; cdr3_aa: CASSQNGDRGHEQYF; cdr3_nt: TGCGCCAGCAGCCAAAATGGGGACAGGGGACACGAGCAGTACTTC
d_call: -; j_call: TRBJ2-1; v_call: TRBV5-1; clone_size: -; cdr3_aa: CASSLAPGSEQFF; cdr3_nt: TGCGCCAGCAGCTTGGCCCCGGGGAGTGAGCAGTTCTTC
d_call: TRBD2; j_call: TRBJ2-7; v_call: TRBV9; clone_size: -; cdr3_aa: CASSAGTNSYEQYF; cdr3_nt: TGTGCCAGCAGCGCCGGGACTAACTCCTACGAGCAGTACTTC
d_call: -; j_call: TRBJ1-2; v_call: TRBV21-1; clone_size: -; cdr3_aa: CASSKEGGTYGYTF; cdr3_nt: TGTGCCAGCAGCAAAGAGGGAGGGACCTATGGCTACACCTTC
d_call: -; j_call: TRBJ1-3; v_call: TRBV6-5; clone_size: -; cdr3_aa: CASSYSSNSGNTIYF; cdr3_nt: TGTGCCAGCAGTTACTCGTCCAACTCTGGAAACACCATATATTTT
d_call: -; j_call: TRBJ2-5; v_call: TRBV9; clone_size: -; cdr3_aa: CASSVGYNVETQYF; cdr3_nt: TGTGCCAGCAGCGTAGGGTACAATGTGGAGACCCAGTACTTC
d_call: -; j_call: TRBJ2-1; v_call: TRBV7-6; clone_size: -; cdr3_aa: CASSLVSEAEQFF; cdr3_nt: TGTGCCAGCAGCTTAGTTAGTGAGGCTGAGCAGTTCTTC
d_call: TRBD1; j_call: TRBJ1-2; v_call: TRBV5-1; clone_size: -; cdr3_aa: CASSLDGTGGWNYGYTF; cdr3_nt: TGCGCCAGCAGCTTGGACGGGACAGGGGGTTGGAACTATGGCTACACCTTC
d_call: TRBD1; j_call: TRBJ2-1; v_call: TRBV5-1; clone_size: once; cdr3_aa: CASSEAGTGGGNEQFF; cdr3_nt: TGCGCCAGCAGCGAGGCCGGGACAGGTGGGGGCAATGAGCAGTTCTTC
d_call: -; j_call: TRBJ1-2; v_call: TRBV3-1/TRBV3-2; clone_size: once; cdr3_aa: CASSPRQTLNYGYTF; cdr3_nt: TGTGCCAGCAGCCCTAGACAGACTTTAAACTATGGCTACACCTTC
d_call: -; j_call: TRBJ1-1; v_call: TRBV7-3; clone_size: -; cdr3_aa: CASSGQPNTEAFF; cdr3_nt: TGTGCCAGCAGCGGACAGCCGAACACTGAAGCTTTCTTT
d_call: -; j_call: TRBJ2-1; v_call: TRBV11-3; clone_size: -; cdr3_aa: CASSLDRSPDEQFF; cdr3_nt: TGTGCCAGCAGCTTAGATCGAAGTCCGGATGAGCAGTTCTTC
d_call: -; j_call: TRBJ2-6; v_call: TRBV14; clone_size: -; cdr3_aa: CASSQDPKMGAHSGANVLTF; cdr3_nt: TGTGCCAGCAGCCAAGACCCCAAGATGGGGGCCCACTCTGGGGCCAACGTCCTGACTTTC
d_call: -; j_call: TRBJ2-7; v_call: TRBV11-1; clone_size: -; cdr3_aa: CASSLAGTAGISYEQYF; cdr3_nt: TGTGCCAGCAGCTTAGCGGGGACAGCGGGCATCTCCTACGAGCAGTACTTC
d_call: -; j_call: TRBJ1-1; v_call: TRBV18; clone_size: -; cdr3_aa: CASSPAGLGVTEAFF; cdr3_nt: TGTGCCAGCTCCCCCGCGGGGCTAGGGGTCACTGAAGCTTTCTTT
d_call: -; j_call: TRBJ2-7; v_call: TRBV9; clone_size: -; cdr3_aa: CASSAPQFPYEQYF; cdr3_nt: TGTGCCAGCAGCGCCCCTCAGTTCCCATACGAGCAGTACTTC
d_call: -; j_call: TRBJ2-7; v_call: TRBV30; clone_size: -; cdr3_aa: CAWTPVSAGEQYF; cdr3_nt: TGTGCCTGGACCCCCGTATCCGCGGGGGAGCAGTACTTC
d_call: -; j_call: TRBJ2-7; v_call: TRBV5-6; clone_size: -; cdr3_aa: CASSPPGAEQYF; cdr3_nt: TGTGCCAGCAGCCCACCAGGGGCCGAGCAGTACTTC
d_call: -; j_call: TRBJ2-7; v_call: TRBV11-3; clone_size: -; cdr3_aa: CASSLGGPDEQYF; cdr3_nt: TGTGCCAGCAGCTTAGGGGGGCCTGACGAGCAGTACTTC
d_call: -; j_call: TRBJ1-5; v_call: TRBV19; clone_size: few; cdr3_aa: CASSPYFGVSNQPQHF; cdr3_nt: TGTGCCAGTAGTCCATATTTTGGAGTTAGCAATCAGCCCCAGCATTTT
d_call: -; j_call: TRBJ1-4; v_call: TRBV20-1; clone_size: -; cdr3_aa: CSARAGVGSEKLFF; cdr3_nt: TGCAGTGCTCGTGCAGGGGTTGGGTCGGAAAAACTGTTTTTT